Listed here are 13 T cell receptor beta chains from one sample, sequenced in a study of blood T cells in healthy people across ages. A second 7 to 11 cycle PCR used barcoded and J-beta primers. TCRdb called the 5' RACE reads again in MiXCR, with one record for every CDR3 protein. There are hundreds of thousands of distinct CDR3 sequences in the sample; approximately 44% occur only once, and about a fifth lies in the top ten. The specimen was blood. All receptors come from a man in his sixties in good health.

This chain uses TRBV12-3 or TRBV12-4 with TRBJ1-2; 7 nucleotides agree with TRBD1. V trimming: 6 bases; J trimming: 0 bases; junction bases outside the gene matches: 4. The CDR3 sequence is 14 residues long. The CDR3 region is CASRLDRTNYGYTF. DNA of the CDR3: TGTGCCAGCAGGCTGGACAGGACTAACTATGGCTACACCTTC.

J is TRBJ1-2 and V is TRBV5-6; 8 bases fit TRBD1. The CDR3 spans 15 residues. The J segment lost 7 bases and the V segment lost 2 bases, leaving 10 bases of the junction unmatched. CDR1 and CDR2 from the germline V gene are SGHDT and YYEEEE. CDR3 protein: CASSFRVRGQGGYTF. The CDR3 DNA reads as TGTGCCAGCAGCTTTCGTGTCAGGGGGCAAGGTGGCTACACCTTC.

This sequence joins TRBV7-2 and TRBJ2-4, with 10 bases aligning to TRBD2. The J call may be incorrect, as the DNA end agrees better with TRBJ2-7. The CDR3 sequence is 16 residues long. CDR1 and CDR2 from the germline V gene are SGHTA and FQGNSA. The CDR3 loop is CASSSGLARGLDEQYF. In DNA form, the CDR3 reads TGTGCCAGCAGCTCGGGACTAGCGAGGGGGCTAGACGAGCAGTACTTC.

The genes are TRBV7-6 and TRBJ2-5; 7 bases are shared with TRBD2. V gave up 3 bases and J gave up 1 base; unmatched junction bases: 5. The CDR3 is made up of 15 amino acids. Germline V CDR1 and CDR2: SGHVS, FNYEAQ. The CDR3 sequence: CASSLGGDPQETQYF. The CDR3 region has the DNA TGTGCCAGCAGCTTGGGGGGGGACCCCCAAGAGACCCAGTACTTC.

The table lists this clonotype with a few counts. The V call is TRBV2, the J call TRBJ1-2; TRBD1 matches 8 bases. CDR1 SNHLY and CDR2 FYNNEI come from the germline V gene. The CDR3 totals 13 residues. V gave up 6 bases and J gave up 8 bases; unmatched junction bases: 8. The CDR3 nucleotides are TGTGCCAGCAGGGGATCAAACAGGGGGGGCTACACCTTC. Its protein is CASRGSNRGGYTF.

This clonotype has only a few counts. The chain combines TRBV11-2 with TRBJ2-4, with 9 bases matching TRBD1. CDR1 SGHAT and CDR2 FQNNGV come from the germline V gene. The CDR3 runs to 16 residues. V trimming: 5 bases; J trimming: 0 bases; junction bases outside the gene matches: 5. The CDR3 protein is CASSAGQGIAKNIQYF. CDR3 coding DNA: TGTGCCAGCAGCGCGGGACAGGGAATAGCCAAAAACATTCAGTACTTC.

This chain joins TRBV12-3 or TRBV12-4 and TRBJ1-4; TRBD1 matches 7 bases. Trimming took 9 bases from V and 5 from J; bases not matched to a gene: 6. There are 13 residues in the CDR3. The CDR3 DNA reads as TGTGCCAGTCGGGACAGTAACAATGAAAAACTGTTTTTT. The encoded protein is CASRDSNNEKLFF.

The chain recombines TRBV11-2 with TRBJ2-4; no clear D. The J call is doubtful: the DNA matches TRBJ2-7 better. This CDR3 is 13 amino acids long. Germline V gene lookup returns CDR1 SGHAT and CDR2 FQNNGV. The chain's CDR3 is CASSVVTDYEQYF. The CDR3, as DNA: TGTGCCAGCAGCGTAGTAACTGACTACGAGCAGTACTTC.

V gene TRBV7-9 combines with J gene TRBJ2-5, with 10 positions matching TRBD2. Germline trimming cut 4 bases from V and 10 bases from J; bases unmatched to any gene: 3. There are 12 residues in the CDR3. Germline V gene lookup returns CDR1 SEHNR and CDR2 FQNEAQ (reference sequence). The CDR3 loop is CASSSLAGDQYF. The CDR3 bases are TGTGCCAGCAGCTCTCTAGCGGGGGACCAGTACTTC.

This clonotype turned up a few times. The V and J genes are TRBV25-1 and TRBJ2-1, with a tentative D call TRBD1 (8 bases). The CDR3 contains 16 residues. Germline values: CDR1 MGHDK, CDR2 SYGVNS. The V and J ends lost 3 bases and 4 bases respectively, with 16 bases between them. CDR3 sequence (DNA): TGTGCCAGCAGTGAGTCAACAGGGGGGGCTTACAATGAGCAGTTCTTC. Protein sequence: CASSESTGGAYNEQFF.

This clonotype appeared a few times. This CDR3 reads CATSGGGTSGEQFF. The DNA of the CDR3 is TGTGCCACCAGCGGCGGGGGCACTAGCGGTGAGCAGTTCTTC. V and J are TRBV15 and TRBJ2-1, with 8 bases matching TRBD2. The germline V gene encodes CDR1 LNHNV and CDR2 YYDKDF (reference sequence). This CDR3 is 14 amino acids long. V gave up 5 bases and J gave up 9 bases; unmatched junction bases: 9. The variable domain in full, with the rest retrieved from reference TRBV15 and TRBJ2-1, is DAMVIQNPRYQVTQFGKPVTLSCSQTLNHNVMYWYQQKSSQAPKLLFHYYDKDFNNEADTPDNFQSRRPNTSFCFLDIRSPGLGDTAMYLCATSGGGTSGEQFFGPGTRLTVL.

This clonotype was recorded a few times. The V gene is TRBV7-2, the J gene TRBJ2-4; a weak D match, TRBD1 (6 bases). Trimming stripped 3 bases from V and 0 bases from J, with 15 bases between. The CDR3 is made up of 17 amino acids. Germline V gene sequence: CDR1 SGHTA, CDR2 FQGNSA. The chain's CDR3 is CASSFPKSDRAKNIQYF. In nucleotides, the CDR3 is TGTGCCAGCAGCTTCCCTAAATCGGACAGAGCCAAAAACATTCAGTACTTC.

The V gene is TRBV27, the J gene TRBJ2-5; D not resolved. The V end lost 0 bases, the J end lost 5 bases, and 13 bases lay between the germline ends. CDR3 size: 15 residues. Germline-derived CDR1 and CDR2 are MNHEY and SMNVEV (reference sequence). CDR3 DNA sequence: TGTGCCAGCAGTTTATCGGTTGGAGCTTTGGAGACCCAGTACTTC. This translates into CASSLSVGALETQYF.